Below, 28 T cell receptor beta chains from the same sample are listed, as sequenced in a study of blood T cells in healthy people across ages. The use of a sample-barcoded 5' primer and a J-beta primer mix characterized a second PCR of roughly 6 to 11 cycles. TCRdb processed the 5' RACE reads anew with MiXCR; each CDR3 protein has one entry. Of fewer than 1,200,000 distinct CDR3 sequences detected, about 23% appear once; the ten largest clones hold 0.75%. These data were likewise used in another study, on T cells of mothers and their children.

The sequencing sample was made of blood. These receptors were collected from a girl aged 2-15 years in good health.

The chain couples TRBV12-3 or TRBV12-4 to TRBJ1-5; D is uncertain. Trimming shortened V by 7 bases and J by 9 bases, and 13 bases separated the two germline ends. The CDR3 is 12 amino acids. For the CDR3, the DNA is TGTGCCAGCACAACCCCAGGTGGGCCCCAGCATTTT. Translation gives CASTTPGGPQHF.

This clonotype was counted between two and nine times. The chain joins TRBV4-1 to TRBJ1-1; 8 positions match TRBD1. Germline V gene lookup returns CDR1 MGHRA and CDR2 YSYEKL. This CDR3 has 21 amino acids. Trimming at V came to 0 bases and at J to 5 bases, leaving 23 bases not matched to a gene. For the CDR3, the DNA is TGCGCCAGCAGCCAAGACACCGACGGCGGTCGAGACAGGGGTGGATGGACTGAAGCTTTCTTT. It codes for CASSQDTDGGRDRGGWTEAFF.

This clonotype turned up a few times. The gene calls are TRBV19 and TRBJ1-2; D is ambiguous. Germline V gene data show CDR1 as LNHDA and CDR2 as SQIVND (reference sequence). Trimming removed 2 bases from V and 4 bases from J, with 14 bases in between. The length of the CDR3 is 15 residues. The CDR3 DNA is TGTGCCAGTAGTATAATCACGGGGATCGTCTATGGCTACACCTTC. Its protein product is CASSIITGIVYGYTF.

This clonotype was counted many times. The V call is TRBV2, the J call TRBJ2-5; a possible D gene is TRBD1 (6 bases). V was cut by 8 bases and J by 7 bases, with 14 bases left in between. The V gene's germline CDR1 is SNHLY and CDR2 FYNNEI. The CDR3 contains 12 residues. The CDR3 sequence is CASLGQSGTQYF. CDR3 bases: TGTGCCAGCCTAGGACAGTCAGGGACCCAGTACTTC. The entire variable domain, with the rest obtained from reference TRBV2 and TRBJ2-5, is as follows: EPEVTQTPSHQVTQMGQEVILRCVPISNHLYFYWYRQILGQKVEFLVSFYNNEISEKSEIFDDQFSVERPDGSNFTLKIRSTKLEDSAMYFCASLGQSGTQYFGPGTRLLVL.

The chain has TRBV7-2 and TRBJ1-3; no clear D. Between the trimmed V and J ends, which lost 5 bases and 3 bases, there was a span of 14 bases. The CDR3 runs to 15 residues. Germline CDR1 and CDR2: SGHTA and FQGNSA. As DNA, the CDR3 is TGTGCCAGCAGCCCCTCTACCGTCGGTGGAAACACCATATATTTT. It codes for CASSPSTVGGNTIYF.

The sample holds a few counts of this clonotype. In DNA form, the CDR3 reads TGTGCCAGCAGGGCGTTAGAAACAGGATGGGCCTACGAGCAGTACTTC. It translates to CASRALETGWAYEQYF. The chain joins TRBV6-1 to TRBJ2-7, with D perhaps TRBD1 (5 bases). Trimming pared 6 bases from V and 2 bases from J, leaving 20 bases between. Looked up from germline, CDR1 is MNHNS and CDR2 is SASEGT. CDR3 length: 16 residues.

J is TRBJ1-4 and V is TRBV27; 7 bases are shared with TRBD1. With 5 bases clipped from V and 6 bases from J, the junction kept 9 bases outside the gene matches. The CDR3 loop spans 15 amino acids. The germline V gene has CDR1 MNHEY and CDR2 SMNVEV (reference sequence). CDR3 in DNA: TGTGCCAGCAGTCCCTCGGGAGGGGGCTATGAAAAACTGTTTTTT. This codes for CASSPSGGGYEKLFF. The full variable domain, with the rest looked up from reference TRBV27 and TRBJ1-4, is EAQVTQNPRYLITVTGKKLTVTCSQNMNHEYMSWYRQDPGLGLRQIYYSMNVEVTDKGDVPEGYKVSRKEKRNFPLILESPSPNQTSLYFCASSPSGGGYEKLFFGSGTQLSVL.

The V gene is TRBV18, the J gene TRBJ2-7; TRBD1 matches 9 bases. Trimming cost V 3 bases and J 6 bases; bases outside gene matches: 9. The CDR3 extends over 15 amino acids. CDR1 and CDR2 from the germline V gene are KGHSH and LQKENI. The CDR3 spells CASSPGTGTSREQYF. The CDR3 DNA sequence: TGTGCCAGCTCACCCGGGACAGGGACATCCCGCGAGCAGTACTTC.

This clonotype was counted a few times. V and J are TRBV27 and TRBJ2-1; D is unclear. The better agreement between TRBJ2-7 and the DNA end casts doubt on the J call. The CDR3 sequence is 15 residues long. In germline, CDR1 is MNHEY, CDR2 SMNVEV (reference sequence). The CDR3 DNA follows: TGTGCCAGCAGCCGAGCTTTCGCTAGTCTAGACGAGCAGTACTTC. This gives the protein CASSRAFASLDEQYF.

The V call is TRBV9, the J call TRBJ2-6; 8 nucleotides match TRBD1. V shed 1 base, J shed 4 bases, and the junction held 7 bases outside the gene matches. CDR1 SGDLS and CDR2 YYNGEE come from the germline V gene. CDR3 length equals 17 residues. CDR3 loop: CASSVPLTGDGANVLTF. For the CDR3, the DNA is TGTGCCAGCAGCGTACCGCTGACAGGGGACGGGGCCAACGTCCTGACTTTC.

This clonotype occurred a few times. The rearrangement links TRBV20-1 to TRBJ2-2, with a tentative D call TRBD1 (6 bases). Germline V gene sequence: CDR1 DFQATT, CDR2 SNEGSKA (reference sequence). This CDR3 has 17 residues. V was clipped by 3 bases and J by 3 bases, with 20 bases between them. The CDR3 is CSARKDSLLSYTGELFF. The CDR3, as DNA: TGCAGTGCTAGGAAGGACAGTCTCCTTTCATACACCGGGGAGCTGTTTTTT.

This chain uses TRBV28 with TRBJ1-5; 9 bases are a match to TRBD1. The CDR3 length is 15 residues. J gave up 7 bases and V 8 bases, and 12 bases lay outside the gene matches. Germline V gene lookup returns CDR1 MDHEN and CDR2 SYDVKM. The CDR3 region is CASFSRDRALQPQHF. The CDR3 DNA is TGTGCCAGCTTTTCCCGGGACAGGGCCTTGCAGCCCCAGCATTTT.

The rearrangement joins TRBV6-5 to TRBJ1-2; no clear D gene. This CDR3 is built from 13 residues. Trimming stripped 8 bases from V and 2 bases from J, with 12 bases between. Germline loops: CDR1 MNHEY, CDR2 SVGAGI. The CDR3 DNA sequence: TGTGCCAGCGAAGGCCCGCCGAACTATGGCTACACCTTC. Its protein product is CASEGPPNYGYTF.

The chain links TRBV29-1 to TRBJ2-7; D may correspond to TRBD1 or TRBD2 (5 bases each). The germline V and J ends were trimmed by 3 bases and 4 bases, with 13 bases remaining between them. This CDR3 is built from 13 residues. Germline values: CDR1 SQVTM, CDR2 ANQGSEA. CDR3 nucleotides: TGCAGCGTTGAGCAGGGAGAACGATACGAGCAGTACTTC. It is translated as CSVEQGERYEQYF.

This clonotype was seen a handful of times. The genes are TRBV29-1 and TRBJ2-1; D is possibly TRBD2 (7 bases). CDR3 length: 14 residues. The germline V gene has CDR1 SQVTM and CDR2 ANQGSEA. V lost 2 bases and J lost 9, with 17 bases in between. In nucleotides, the CDR3 is TGCAGCGTTGAACCAGGGACGGGGGGCTCTGAGCAGTTCTTC. This translates into CSVEPGTGGSEQFF.

The chain couples TRBV20-1 to TRBJ2-2; TRBD1 is a possible D gene (5 bases). The germline gives CDR1 DFQATT, CDR2 SNEGSKA (reference sequence). The CDR3 consists of 15 residues. Trimming removed 6 bases at V and 5 bases at J, with 19 bases between. This chain's CDR3 is CSARSLQGETGELFF. The CDR3 DNA follows: TGCAGTGCCAGATCCCTCCAAGGGGAAACCGGGGAGCTGTTTTTT.

This clonotype showed up many times. The chain carries TRBV12-3 or TRBV12-4 and TRBJ2-6; no definite D call. V lost 4 bases and J lost 0, with 7 bases in between. There are 15 residues in the CDR3. The DNA for the CDR3 is TGTGCCAGCAGTTCCCCCGGCTCTGGGGCCAACGTCCTGACTTTC. Protein product: CASSSPGSGANVLTF.

Written as DNA, the CDR3 is TGCGCCAGCAGCCAAGGGACAGGGTGGGGCACTGAAGCTTTCTTT. This gives the protein CASSQGTGWGTEAFF. V and J are TRBV4-3 and TRBJ1-1; 8 bases agree with TRBD1. The CDR3 has 15 amino acids. Germline V gives CDR1 LGHNA, CDR2 YSLEER. Trimming removed 1 base from V and 4 bases from J; junction bases left unmatched: 5.

V usage is TRBV19 and J usage is TRBJ2-1; 13 bases agree with TRBD2. The CDR3 spans 16 residues. Germline assignment: CDR1 LNHDA and CDR2 SQIVND (reference sequence). V lost 10 bases and J lost 2; bases outside the gene matches: 8. The CDR3 DNA sequence: TGTGCCACCGACGGACTAGCGGGAGACGCCTACAATGAGCAGTTCTTC. This codes for CATDGLAGDAYNEQFF. The full variable domain, its missing parts supplied by reference TRBV19 and TRBJ2-1, is DGGITQSPKYLFRKEGQNVTLSCEQNLNHDAMYWYRQDPGQGLRLIYYSQIVNDFQKGDIAEGYSVSREKKESFPLTVTSAQKNPTAFYLCATDGLAGDAYNEQFFGPGTRLTVL.

The chain links TRBV18 to TRBJ1-1; the D is unclear. The CDR3 runs to 14 residues. Deletions cut 5 bases from V and 0 bases from J, with 10 bases between. Per germline, CDR1 KGHSH and CDR2 LQKENI. In nucleotides, the CDR3 is TGTGCCAGCTCAACCAATGGGGTGAACACTGAAGCTTTCTTT. Its protein product is CASSTNGVNTEAFF.

V usage is TRBV4-1 and J usage is TRBJ2-1, with D maybe TRBD2 (6 bases). CDR1 and CDR2 from the germline V gene are MGHRA and YSYEKL. This CDR3 is built from 14 residues. V gave up 3 bases and J gave up 8 bases, with 14 bases separating them. The CDR3: CASSQGPTGDEQFF. CDR3 bases: TGCGCCAGCAGCCAGGGGCCTACGGGGGATGAGCAGTTCTTC.

This chain links TRBV27 with TRBJ1-5; unclear D gene. The CDR3 extends over 11 amino acids. Trimming removed 11 bases from V and 6 bases from J, with 11 bases in between. Per the germline V gene, CDR1 is MNHEY and CDR2 is SMNVEV (reference sequence). CDR3 bases: TGTGCCTCCGGGTGGACTCAGCCCCAGCATTTT. Its translation is CASGWTQPQHF.

This chain links TRBV7-3 with TRBJ2-5, with D possibly matching TRBD2 (5 bases). V gave up 3 bases and J gave up 0 bases, with 8 bases separating them. Germline lookup yields CDR1 SGHTA and CDR2 FQGTGA. The CDR3 spans 14 residues. CDR3 region: CASSLDWHQETQYF. The CDR3 DNA reads as TGTGCCAGCAGCTTGGACTGGCACCAAGAGACCCAGTACTTC.

As concerns this clonotype: This clone may be a read error of a much larger clone one base away. The chain carries TRBV29-1 and TRBJ1-4; 9 bases map to TRBD1. The length of the CDR3 is 12 residues. CDR1 and CDR2 from the germline V gene are SQVTM and ANQGSEA. CDR3 amino acids: CSVEQGAEKLLF. CDR3 in DNA: TGCAGCGTGGAACAGGGGGCTGAAAAACTGCTTTTT.

This clonotype was detected ten times or more. The chain has TRBV27 and TRBJ2-1; TRBD1 agrees at 8 bases. The CDR3 spans 13 residues. Germline V lookup: CDR1 MNHEY, CDR2 SMNVEV (reference sequence). J gave up 8 bases and V 4 bases, and 4 bases lay outside the gene matches. DNA for the CDR3: TGTGCCAGCAGTTGGGCAGGGGGCGATGAGCAGTTCTTC. It codes for CASSWAGGDEQFF.

This chain uses TRBV5-6 with TRBJ2-5; D may be TRBD1 (6 bases). Judging by the DNA end, TRBJ2-1 fits better; the J call may be wrong. This CDR3 has 11 residues. The V gene's germline CDR1 is SGHDT and CDR2 YYEEEE. In nucleotides, the CDR3 is TGTGCCAGCAGCTTTGGGACATTCCAGTTCTTC. Its translation is CASSFGTFQFF.

The rearrangement uses TRBV6-1 and TRBJ2-6; D call uncertain. CDR1 and CDR2 from the germline V gene are MNHNS and SASEGT. V lost 8 bases and J 1 base, leaving 6 bases between the germline ends. This CDR3 spans 13 amino acids. The CDR3 coding sequence is TGTGCCAGCCAATCATCTGGGGCCAACGTCCTGACTTTC. Protein: CASQSSGANVLTF.

This chain joins TRBV12-3 or TRBV12-4 and TRBJ2-2; D possibly matches TRBD1 or TRBD2 (6 bases each). The CDR3 is made up of 16 amino acids. The V end was cut by 8 bases, the J end by 5 bases, with 21 bases between. The CDR3 DNA is TGTGCCAGCGGAGACACAGGGAGGCCGGGGACCGGGGAGCTGTTTTTT. Its translation is CASGDTGRPGTGELFF.